One sample yielded the 24 T cell receptor beta chains listed below, sequenced in a study of CD8 T cells in ankylosing spondylitis. MiXCR was run by TCRdb on the 5' RACE reads, yielding one entry per CDR3 protein. Seen here are a few hundred thousand distinct CDR3 sequences, about 10% observed once, and the top ten hold about a fifth. The sequenced material came from blood, either unsorted or a sorted T cell fraction (not recorded which). These receptors were collected from a male donor with ankylosing spondylitis or in good health (not recorded which).

At least ten counts were recorded for this clonotype. The chain couples TRBV7-2 to TRBJ1-1, with 10 nucleotides matching TRBD1. Germline V CDR1 and CDR2: SGHTA, FQGNSA. The CDR3 runs 16 residues. J was trimmed by 2 bases and V by 4 bases; bases with no gene match: 7. CDR3 residues: CASSYTGTGVNTEAFF. The CDR3 DNA reads as TGTGCCAGCAGCTATACCGGGACAGGGGTTAACACTGAAGCTTTCTTT.

In its sample, this clonotype was seen a few times. This sequence joins TRBV7-3 and TRBJ1-4; D perhaps matches TRBD1 (5 bases). Germline V gives CDR1 SGHTA, CDR2 FQGTGA. The CDR3 runs 13 residues. The ends were cut back, 5 bases at V and 5 bases at J, with 9 bases in the middle. The CDR3 reads CASSTGRNEKLFF. The CDR3 coding sequence is TGTGCCAGCAGCACGGGACGGAATGAAAAACTGTTTTTT.

The table lists this clonotype with many counts. The chain links TRBV28 to TRBJ2-5; TRBD1 might be the D (5 bases). This CDR3 has 18 residues. Germline V lookup: CDR1 MDHEN, CDR2 SYDVKM. V was clipped by 8 bases and J by 5 bases, with 30 bases between them. The CDR3 DNA is TGTGCCAGCGCTGATGGGATAGGGGTCTCGGTTATCGGGGAGACCCAGTACTTC. Its protein product is CASADGIGVSVIGETQYF.

In this sample, this clonotype turned up a few times. The rearrangement joins TRBV7-9 to TRBJ1-1; D is unresolved. The V end lost 4 bases, the J end lost 10 bases, and 16 bases lay between the germline ends. Per germline, CDR1 SEHNR and CDR2 FQNEAQ (reference sequence). This CDR3 has 13 residues. This CDR3 is CASSSESFLGAFF. CDR3 sequence (DNA): TGTGCCAGCAGCTCGGAGAGTTTTTTAGGAGCTTTCTTT.

This clonotype was recorded at least ten times. The chain joins TRBV6-4 to TRBJ2-2; 11 nucleotides match TRBD2. CDR1 is MRHNA and CDR2 is SNTAGT in the germline V gene. The CDR3 runs to 17 residues. Losses at the gene ends were 2 bases for V and 3 bases for J; bases not matched to a gene: 5. CDR3 sequence reads: CASSDRETSGDTGELFF. The CDR3 nucleotides are TGTGCCAGCAGTGACCGAGAGACTAGCGGGGACACCGGGGAGCTGTTTTTT.

There are many counts of this clonotype. In nucleotides, the CDR3 is TGCAGTGCTAGTTGGGGGGGGTTTGACACTGAAGCTTTCTTT. Translation gives CSASWGGFDTEAFF. The rearrangement joins TRBV20-1 to TRBJ1-1; tentatively, D is TRBD1 (5 bases). Germline CDR1 and CDR2: DFQATT and SNEGSKA (reference sequence). The CDR3 sequence is 14 residues long. Trimming left V 3 bases short and J 3 bases short, with 14 bases between.

This clonotype was recorded many times. The V call is TRBV7-9, the J call TRBJ2-1; 8 positions agree with TRBD1. The ends lost 5 bases at V and 1 base at J; junction bases unmatched: 7. CDR3 length: 16 amino acids. Germline V gives CDR1 SEHNR, CDR2 FQNEAQ (reference sequence). The CDR3 DNA reads as TGTGCCAGCAGCCCAGAGACAGGGGAGTCCTACAATGAGCAGTTCTTC. The encoded protein is CASSPETGESYNEQFF.

At least ten counts were recorded for this clonotype. The rearrangement uses TRBV11-2 and TRBJ2-3, with D possibly TRBD1 on 5 matching bases. Germline assignment: CDR1 SGHAT and CDR2 FQNNGV. This CDR3 region has 15 residues. Trimming left V 5 bases short and J 0 bases short, with 12 bases between. The CDR3 spells CASSRDSISTDTQYF. The CDR3 region has the DNA TGTGCCAGCAGCCGTGACAGCATTAGCACAGATACGCAGTATTTT.

This clonotype has at least ten counts. The rearrangement joins TRBV20-1 to TRBJ2-2; D remains ambiguous. CDR1 is DFQATT, CDR2 SNEGSKA, per germline (reference sequence). CDR3 length equals 15 residues. The V end was cut by 1 base, the J end by 0 bases, with 9 bases between. In DNA form, the CDR3 reads TGCAGTGCTAGAGCACACAGCCCGAACACCGGGGAGCTGTTTTTT. Translation: CSARAHSPNTGELFF.

This clonotype was recorded many times. The chain carries TRBV5-1 and TRBJ1-6, with TRBD1 as a possible D gene (5 bases). The length of the CDR3 is 16 residues. The V end was cut by 0 bases, the J end by 5 bases, with 12 bases between. Germline loops: CDR1 SGHRS, CDR2 YFSETQ. The CDR3, as DNA: TGCGCCAGCAGCTTGGGTTTGGCAGGGAATAATTCACCCCTCCACTTT. Residues: CASSLGLAGNNSPLHF.

This clonotype was found many times. The chain couples TRBV4-1 to TRBJ1-4; TRBD1 aligns across 7 bases. CDR3 length: 15 residues. CDR1 and CDR2 (germline): MGHRA, YSYEKL. Trimming cost V 6 bases and J 3 bases; bases outside gene matches: 7. CDR3 amino acids: CASRRQGLANEKLFF. For the CDR3, the DNA is TGCGCCAGCAGGCGACAGGGACTTGCTAATGAAAAACTGTTTTTT.

This clonotype was recorded at least ten times. The chain recombines TRBV7-2 with TRBJ2-7; possible D gene TRBD1, 5 bases. Per germline, CDR1 SGHTA and CDR2 FQGNSA. Trimming took off 4 bases at V and 1 base at J, with 11 bases between the two ends. This CDR3 has 14 amino acids. CDR3 sequence reads: CASSWTRSSYEQYF. Here the CDR3 DNA reads TGTGCCAGCAGCTGGACAAGGTCTTCCTACGAGCAGTACTTC.

The V and J genes are TRBV5-5 and TRBJ2-2; no clear D. The germline V gene has CDR1 SGHKS and CDR2 YYEKEE (reference sequence). Trimming shortened V by 9 bases and J by 0 bases, and 12 bases separated the two germline ends. The CDR3 length is 14 residues. As DNA, the CDR3 is TGTGCCACCCCGTCGAACGCGAACACCGGGGAGCTGTTTTTT. This codes for CATPSNANTGELFF.

The chain employs TRBV5-6 and TRBJ2-5, with TRBD2 matching 8 bases. CDR3 length: 15 residues. V lost 1 base to trimming and J lost 0 bases; unmatched junction nucleotides: 2. Germline-derived CDR1 and CDR2 are SGHDT and YYEEEE. The CDR3 reads CASSLTSGYQETQYF. CDR3 nucleotides: TGTGCCAGCAGCTTGACTAGCGGTTACCAAGAGACCCAGTACTTC.

The sample holds a few counts of this clonotype. The chain employs TRBV5-6 and TRBJ2-4, with TRBD1 as a possible D gene (6 bases). V lost 4 bases and J lost 2, with 13 bases in between. Germline values: CDR1 SGHDT, CDR2 YYEEEE. The length of the CDR3 is 15 residues. CDR3 protein: CASSQAGESKNIQYF. Written as DNA, the CDR3 is TGTGCCAGCAGCCAGGCAGGGGAATCCAAAAACATTCAGTACTTC.

This clonotype appeared many times. The CDR3 loop is CASSQAPVKAKNIQYF. DNA of the CDR3: TGTGCCAGCAGCCAAGCGCCAGTCAAGGCCAAAAACATTCAGTACTTC. The chain combines TRBV4-2 with TRBJ2-4; D gene unclear. The CDR3 has 16 amino acids. CDR1 LGHNA and CDR2 YNFKEQ come from the germline V gene. Trimming left V 1 base short and J 1 base short, with 11 bases between.

The chain combines TRBV5-1 with TRBJ2-3, with TRBD2 identical over 8 bases. CDR1 SGHRS and CDR2 YFSETQ come from the germline V gene. Trimming took 0 bases from V and 1 from J; bases not matched to a gene: 4. The CDR3 extends over 16 amino acids. CDR3 sequence reads: CASSLVLSGGTDTQYF. The CDR3 bases are TGCGCCAGCAGCTTGGTGCTTAGCGGGGGCACAGATACGCAGTATTTT.

This clonotype was seen a few times. The chain joins TRBV7-3 to TRBJ2-2; 8 positions match TRBD1. This CDR3 has 15 residues. J lost 4 bases, V lost 5 bases, and 6 bases had no gene match. Germline assignment: CDR1 SGHTA and CDR2 FQGTGA. The DNA of the CDR3 is TGTGCCAGCAGCCCAGGGGGCTACTCCACCGGGGAGCTGTTTTTT. This encodes CASSPGGYSTGELFF.

This clonotype was observed many times. This rearrangement joins TRBV5-6 to TRBJ2-3; 7 positions match TRBD1. J gave up 0 bases and V 7 bases, and 11 bases lay outside the gene matches. The CDR3 has 16 residues. Germline V gene data show CDR1 as SGHDT and CDR2 as YYEEEE. CDR3: CASCPGQTFSTDTQYF. The CDR3 region has the DNA TGTGCCAGCTGCCCGGGACAGACCTTTAGCACAGATACGCAGTATTTT.

This clonotype was seen at least ten times. CDR3 sequence: CASSAGPIAGTGSGELFF. CDR3 nucleotide sequence: TGCGCCAGCAGCGCCGGGCCTATCGCCGGGACTGGGAGCGGGGAGCTGTTTTTT. The J gene is TRBJ2-2, the V gene TRBV5-1; D might be TRBD2 (6 bases). The CDR3 totals 18 residues. The V gene lost 4 bases and the J gene lost 7 bases, with 26 bases spanning the gap. Looked up from germline, CDR1 is SGHRS and CDR2 is YFSETQ.

This clonotype was counted many times. The J gene is TRBJ2-3, the V gene TRBV9; TRBD2 matches 7 bases. V gave up 4 bases and J gave up 0 bases; unmatched junction bases: 11. CDR3 length: 17 amino acids. Germline V lookup: CDR1 SGDLS, CDR2 YYNGEE. CDR3 DNA: TGTGCCAGCAGCCGCAACCCGGGACTAACTAGCACAGATACGCAGTATTTT. As protein: CASSRNPGLTSTDTQYF.

This clonotype occurred many times. The V call is TRBV12-3 or TRBV12-4, the J call TRBJ2-2, with D perhaps TRBD1 or TRBD2 (5 bases each). Trimming removed 3 bases from V and 3 bases from J, with 11 bases in between. The CDR3 runs 15 residues. Written as DNA, the CDR3 is TGTGCCAGCAGTTTGTTCCAGGGAGACACCGGGGAGCTGTTTTTT. It is translated as CASSLFQGDTGELFF.

V usage is TRBV7-2 and J usage is TRBJ1-1; possible D gene TRBD1, 5 bases. V lost 5 bases, J lost 1 base, and 11 bases lay in between. The CDR3 covers 14 residues. The germline V gene encodes CDR1 SGHTA and CDR2 FQGNSA. In DNA, the CDR3 is TGTGCCAGCAGCCCGACAGCCAGGAACACTGAAGCTTTCTTT. Translating it yields CASSPTARNTEAFF. Supplemented by reference TRBV7-2 and TRBJ1-1, the full variable domain reads GAGVSQSPSNKVTEKGKDVELRCDPISGHTALYWYRQSLGQGLEFLIYFQGNSAPDKSGLPSDRFSAERTGGSVSTLTIQRTQQEDSAVYLCASSPTARNTEAFFGQGTRLTVV.

The chain combines TRBV3-1 with TRBJ1-4, with D unresolved. The V end lost 1 base, the J end lost 7 bases, and 10 bases lay between the germline ends. The CDR3 is 14 amino acids. Per the germline V gene, CDR1 is LGHDT and CDR2 is YNNKEL (reference sequence). CDR3 sequence (DNA): TGTGCCAGCAGCCAAGGGGGAAAAGGTGAAAAACTGTTTTTT. Translation: CASSQGGKGEKLFF. Full variable domain (missing parts from reference TRBV3-1 and TRBJ1-4): DTAVSQTPKYLVTQMGNDKSIKCEQNLGHDTMYWYKQDSKKFLKIMFSYNNKELIINETVPNRFSPKSPDKAHLNLHINSLELGDSAVYFCASSQGGKGEKLFFGSGTQLSVL.